This T cell receptor (beta chain) was identified during a study of T cell responses to AZD1222 COVID-19 vaccine. In the case of this clone: The sample has other DNA sequences that encode this CDR3 too.

Measured with immunoSEQ multiplex PCR; TCRdb has only the in-frame clones, and not every one. Of about 120,000 clones listed, roughly 90% are singletons. Germline V gene sequence: CDR1 KGHSH, CDR2 LQKENI. Trimming left V 3 bases short and J 5 bases short, with 8 bases between. This CDR3 is 13 amino acids long. The chain employs TRBV18 and TRBJ1-5, with D possibly TRBD1 on 5 matching bases. Sequences were derived from peripheral blood, sampled on day 0 of AZD1222 vaccination. The clonotype originates from an adult in good health. For the CDR3, the DNA is TGTGCCAGCTCACCGGGCAGGGATCAGCCCCAGCATTTT. This sequence encodes CASSPGRDQPQHF.